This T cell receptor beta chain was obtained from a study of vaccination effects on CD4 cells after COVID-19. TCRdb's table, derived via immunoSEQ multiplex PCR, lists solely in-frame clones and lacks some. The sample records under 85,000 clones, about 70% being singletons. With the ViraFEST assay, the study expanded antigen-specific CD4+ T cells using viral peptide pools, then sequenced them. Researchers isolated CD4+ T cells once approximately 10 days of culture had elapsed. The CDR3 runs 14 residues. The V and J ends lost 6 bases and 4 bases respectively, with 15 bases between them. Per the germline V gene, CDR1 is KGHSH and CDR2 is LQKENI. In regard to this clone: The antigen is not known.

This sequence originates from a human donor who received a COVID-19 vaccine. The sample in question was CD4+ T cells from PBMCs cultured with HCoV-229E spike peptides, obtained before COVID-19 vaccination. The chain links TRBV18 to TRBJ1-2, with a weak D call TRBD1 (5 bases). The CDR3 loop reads CASSPGHESYGYTF. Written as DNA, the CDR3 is TGTGCCAGCTCGCCAGGGCACGAAAGCTATGGCTACACCTTC.